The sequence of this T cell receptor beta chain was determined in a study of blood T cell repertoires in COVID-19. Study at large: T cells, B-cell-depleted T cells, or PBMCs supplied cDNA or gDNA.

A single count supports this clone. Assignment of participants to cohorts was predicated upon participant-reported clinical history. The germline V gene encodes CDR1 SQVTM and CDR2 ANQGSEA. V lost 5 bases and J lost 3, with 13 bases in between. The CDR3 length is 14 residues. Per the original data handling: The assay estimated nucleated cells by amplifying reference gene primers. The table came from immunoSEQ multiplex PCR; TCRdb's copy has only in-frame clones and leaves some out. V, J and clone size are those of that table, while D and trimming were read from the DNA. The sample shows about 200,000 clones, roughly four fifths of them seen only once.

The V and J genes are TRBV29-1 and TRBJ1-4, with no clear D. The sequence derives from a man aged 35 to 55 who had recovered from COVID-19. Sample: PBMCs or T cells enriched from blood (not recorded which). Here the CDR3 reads CSVPSEGANEKLFF. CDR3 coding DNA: TGCAGCGTTCCGTCGGAGGGAGCTAATGAAAAACTGTTTTTT.